Reported below is one TCR beta chain. The entry originates in a study of shared clonotypes between healthy human individuals. Assay execution proceeded at the deep level. TCRdb keeps only in-frame clones here, not all; method: immunoSEQ multiplex PCR. The data show hundreds of thousands of clones, approximately 79% seen once. The CDR3 covers 14 residues. CDR1 and CDR2 from the germline V gene are MGHRA and YSYEKL. Trimming cost V 1 base and J 4 bases, with 10 bases left between them. Sequenced: memory CD4+ T cells sorted from blood. Subset given: CD45RA-negative fraction. The rearrangement links TRBV4-1 to TRBJ1-1; no reliable D call. This receptor was identified in a woman in her 30s in good health. The CDR3 loop is CASSQGLLGTEAFF. In DNA, the CDR3 is TGCGCCAGCAGCCAAGGACTCCTGGGCACTGAAGCTTTCTTT.